Sequencing of this TCR beta chain was carried out in a study of T cell changes during pregnancy in multiple sclerosis. Produced via immunoSEQ multiplex PCR; TCRdb's table is partial and in-frame only. Among 14,000 to 15,000 clones listed, 80% to 90% were seen once. V lost 4 bases, J lost 3 bases, and 9 bases stayed unmatched. This CDR3 is 16 amino acids long. Germline assignment: CDR1 SGHVS and CDR2 FNYEAQ. The receptor was isolated from a female donor with multiple sclerosis, enrolled in a pregnancy study. The sample here was CD8+ T cells from peripheral blood mononuclear cells, taken in the first trimester of pregnancy. The V gene is TRBV7-6, the J gene TRBJ1-3; 7 bases fit TRBD1. The CDR3 region has the DNA TGTGCCAGCAGCTCTAAACAGGGGTGGGATGGAAACACCATATATTTT. It translates to CASSSKQGWDGNTIYF.